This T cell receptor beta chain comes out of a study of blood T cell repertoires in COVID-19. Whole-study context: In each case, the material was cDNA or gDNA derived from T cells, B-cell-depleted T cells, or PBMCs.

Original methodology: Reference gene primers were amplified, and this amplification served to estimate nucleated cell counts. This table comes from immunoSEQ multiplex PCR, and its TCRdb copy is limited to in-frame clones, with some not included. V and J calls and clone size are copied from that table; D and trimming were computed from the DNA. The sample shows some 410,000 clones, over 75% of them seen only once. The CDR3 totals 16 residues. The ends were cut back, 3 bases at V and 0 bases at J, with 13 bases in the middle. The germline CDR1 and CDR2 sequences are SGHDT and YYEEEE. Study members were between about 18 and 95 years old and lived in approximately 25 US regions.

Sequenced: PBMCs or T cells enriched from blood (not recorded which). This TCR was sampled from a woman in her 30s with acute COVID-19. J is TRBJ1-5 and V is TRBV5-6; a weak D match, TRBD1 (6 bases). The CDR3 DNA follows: TGTGCCAGCAGCTCGCTACAGGGCCATAGCAATCAGCCCCAGCATTTT. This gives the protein CASSSLQGHSNQPQHF.